This T cell receptor beta chain is drawn from a study of cytomegalovirus exposure and HLA in healthy donors. Study-level results: The listing of roughly 160 TCR beta chains classed them as cytomegalovirus-associated.

To note about this clone: The antigen remains undetermined.

The PCR made use of 60 Vbeta and 13 Jbeta primers. Some clones are missing from TCRdb's copy, which holds only in-frame ones; the method was immunoSEQ multiplex PCR. Of more than 200,000 clones listed, roughly 80% are singletons. V shed 6 bases, J shed 2 bases, and the junction held 10 bases outside the gene matches. Germline V gene sequence: CDR1 KGHSH, CDR2 LQKENI. This CDR3 spans 15 amino acids. Sequencing input: PBMCs. The chain is built from TRBV18 and TRBJ2-7; TRBD1 agrees at 7 bases. The source is a man aged 35-49 years in good health and CMV-seronegative. CDR3: CASSQTGATAYEQYF. In DNA, the CDR3 is TGTGCCAGCTCCCAAACAGGGGCGACCGCCTACGAGCAGTACTTC. Complete variable domain (other parts from reference TRBV18 and TRBJ2-7): NAGVMQNPRHLVRRRGQEARLRCSPMKGHSHVYWYRQLPEEGLKFMVYLQKENIIDESGMPKERFSAEFPKEGPSILRIQQVVRGDSAAYFCASSQTGATAYEQYFGPGTRLTVT.